Below are 16 T cell receptor beta chains sequenced from a single sample in a study of blood T cells in healthy people across ages. Primers used in a second PCR of roughly 6 to 12 cycles were a sample-barcoded 5' primer and a J-beta primer mix. TCRdb analysed the 5' RACE reads with MiXCR anew, one entry per CDR3 protein. The table shows a few hundred thousand distinct CDR3 sequences, with roughly a quarter occurring only once. Sample: blood. The receptors were sampled from a woman in her seventies in good health.

The genes are TRBV5-6 and TRBJ2-5; D could derive from TRBD1 or TRBD2 (5 bases each). Germline V gene data show CDR1 as SGHDT and CDR2 as YYEEEE. The ends were cut back, 0 bases at V and 2 bases at J, with 11 bases in the middle. The CDR3 loop spans 15 amino acids. The CDR3: CASSLVGARQETQYF. The DNA of the CDR3 is TGTGCCAGCAGCTTGGTCGGGGCGAGACAAGAGACCCAGTACTTC.

This clonotype was detected a few times. The rearrangement links TRBV6-5 to TRBJ2-2, with TRBD1 identical over 9 bases. The CDR3 is made up of 18 amino acids. Germline CDR1 MNHEY, CDR2 SVGAGI. V lost 3 bases and J lost 7; bases outside the gene matches: 15. CDR3 nucleotides: TGTGCCAGCAGTTATATCGCACAGGGGGCGGAAAGGGACGGGGAGCTGTTTTTT. This encodes CASSYIAQGAERDGELFF.

This clonotype was counted between two and nine times. The CDR3 loop is CASRVGGLAGEQETQYF. CDR3 in DNA: TGTGCCAGCAGAGTTGGCGGACTAGCGGGGGAGCAAGAGACCCAGTACTTC. V gene TRBV9 combines with J gene TRBJ2-5; 13 bases are shared with TRBD2. CDR3 length: 17 residues. Germline V gene sequence: CDR1 SGDLS, CDR2 YYNGEE. Trimming took 5 bases from V and 2 from J; bases not matched to a gene: 9.

This clonotype showed up just a few times. The gene calls are TRBV20-1 and TRBJ2-3; TRBD2 agrees at 8 bases. J gave up 4 bases and V 6 bases, and 3 bases lay outside the gene matches. There are 12 residues in the CDR3. CDR1 and CDR2 from the germline V gene are DFQATT and SNEGSKA (reference sequence). CDR3 coding DNA: TGCAGTGCGGGCGGGGGGTCAGATACGCAGTATTTT. This codes for CSAGGGSDTQYF.

The rearrangement uses TRBV12-3 or TRBV12-4 and TRBJ1-2, with D tentatively TRBD1 (6 bases). The CDR3 length is 15 residues. The germline V and J ends were trimmed by 5 bases and 4 bases, with 17 bases remaining between them. CDR3: CASSPGTRGFYGYTF. DNA for the CDR3: TGTGCCAGCAGTCCCGGGACAAGAGGATTCTATGGCTACACCTTC.

This clonotype was detected only a few times. The chain is built from TRBV6-1 and TRBJ2-3; 10 bases are shared with TRBD2. The CDR3 covers 16 residues. J was trimmed by 1 base and V by 6 bases; bases with no gene match: 7. CDR1 MNHNS and CDR2 SASEGT come from the germline V gene. CDR3 in amino acids: CASRSPGTSGTDTQYF. The CDR3 DNA follows: TGTGCCAGCAGATCCCCCGGGACTAGCGGCACAGATACGCAGTATTTT.

This clonotype has just a few counts. The chain has TRBV20-1 and TRBJ1-2, with TRBD1 identical over 8 bases. This CDR3 comprises 12 residues. Unmatched junction bases numbered 6, after V lost 4 bases and J lost 8 bases. Germline V gene data show CDR1 as DFQATT and CDR2 as SNEGSKA (reference sequence). Here the CDR3 reads CSAITGGGGYTF. The CDR3 coding sequence is TGCAGTGCTATTACAGGGGGAGGAGGCTACACCTTC.

This clonotype was observed a handful of times. J is TRBJ2-3 and V is TRBV7-2; the D call may be TRBD1 or TRBD2 (6 bases each). V shed 1 base and J shed 8 bases, with 28 bases lying between them. The germline CDR1 and CDR2 sequences are SGHTA and FQGNSA. There are 19 residues in the CDR3. The chain's CDR3 is CASSLDGLQLGGFDGTQYF. The CDR3 bases are TGTGCCAGCAGCTTAGACGGACTACAACTAGGGGGTTTTGACGGTACGCAGTATTTT.

For the CDR3, the DNA is TGTGCCAGCAGTACTGGGACTAGTCTCAATGAGCAGTTCTTC. This sequence encodes CASSTGTSLNEQFF. The V gene is TRBV6-1, the J gene TRBJ2-1, with TRBD2 identical over 8 bases. V gave up 5 bases and J gave up 6 bases; unmatched junction bases: 6. This CDR3 spans 14 amino acids. From germline, CDR1 is MNHNS and CDR2 SASEGT.

The V call is TRBV18, the J call TRBJ2-1; either TRBD1 or TRBD2 may supply D (5 bases each). The J call is in doubt because the DNA end fits TRBJ2-5 better. Looked up from germline, CDR1 is KGHSH and CDR2 is LQKENI. This CDR3 is built from 15 residues. For the CDR3, the DNA is TGTGCCAGCTCACGGGGGACCGGGGCACAAGAGACCCAGTACTTC. It is translated as CASSRGTGAQETQYF.

The genes are TRBV20-1 and TRBJ1-4, with no clear D. The V and J ends lost 0 bases and 12 bases respectively, with 11 bases between them. Germline assignment: CDR1 DFQATT and CDR2 SNEGSKA (reference sequence). The CDR3 sequence is 12 residues long. The DNA for the CDR3 is TGCAGTGCTAGAGAGCAGGTTCAGGAACTGTTTTTT. Its translation is CSAREQVQELFF.

A word on this clonotype: A read error may produce the germline difference seen at one junction end. The V and J genes are TRBV4-2 and TRBJ2-6, with D perhaps matching TRBD1 (5 bases). Germline V CDR1 and CDR2: LGHNA, YNFKEQ. The CDR3 is 18 amino acids. DNA for the CDR3: TGTGCCAGCAGCCAAGATCGGTCTCACCCCTCTGGGGCCAACGTCCCGACTTTC. It yields the protein CASSQDRSHPSGANVPTF.

The gene calls are TRBV20-1 and TRBJ2-5; the D gene is possibly TRBD2 (6 bases). The better agreement between TRBJ2-7 and the DNA end casts doubt on the J call. CDR1 DFQATT and CDR2 SNEGSKA come from the germline V gene (reference sequence). There are 11 residues in the CDR3. CDR3 in amino acids: CSAGGSYEQYF. In DNA form, the CDR3 reads TGCAGTGCCGGAGGGTCCTACGAGCAGTACTTC.

CDR3 protein: CASSFVSGGTDTQYF. The CDR3 DNA sequence: TGTGCCAGCAGTTTCGTCAGCGGTGGCACAGATACGCAGTATTTT. This chain connects TRBV12-3 or TRBV12-4 to TRBJ2-3; D may be TRBD2 (5 bases). With 3 bases removed from V and 1 base from J, the gap between germline ends came to 11 bases. The CDR3 is made up of 15 amino acids.

The rearrangement links TRBV29-1 to TRBJ1-2; unclear D gene. The CDR3 has 16 residues. Germline V lookup: CDR1 SQVTM, CDR2 ANQGSEA. Deletions cut 3 bases from V and 1 base from J, with 18 bases between. Here the CDR3 reads CSVEPYLGQINYGYTF. The DNA for the CDR3 is TGCAGCGTTGAGCCCTATCTAGGGCAGATTAACTATGGCTACACCTTC.

Note on this clonotype: Mismatch with germline at one junction end may stem from a read error. V and J are TRBV12-3 or TRBV12-4 and TRBJ2-3, with 12 bases that match TRBD2. The CDR3 loop spans 15 amino acids. In nucleotides, the CDR3 is TGTGCCAGCAGTACTCTAGCGGGGGGGCAAGATGCGCAGTATTTT. It translates to CASSTLAGGQDAQYF.